This record concerns one T cell receptor (beta chain) sequence. Its antigen remains unknown. The record originates from a study of cytomegalovirus exposure and HLA in healthy donors. The ends were cut back, 2 bases at V and 4 bases at J, with 15 bases in the middle. The V gene's germline CDR1 is SGHTA and CDR2 FQGNSA. There are 16 residues in the CDR3. The PCR was carried out with 60 Vbeta primers and 13 Jbeta primers. The protocol was immunoSEQ multiplex PCR, while the TCRdb copy is restricted to in-frame clones and leaves out a portion. The table records some 120,000 clones, roughly 80% of them present only once. Study-wide results and caveats: TCR beta chains numbering some 160 were designated cytomegalovirus-associated. It was in a later analysis that TCR association rates were seen to vary by HLA locus, highest for DRB1 and lowest for HLA-C. After further analysis at a later stage, 16,951 TCR beta sequences were associated with HLA alleles at 0.05 false discovery rate. In a later analysis, several top co-occurrence clusters appeared linked to parvovirus B19, influenza, CMV and Epstein-Barr virus.

The sequenced sample consisted of PBMCs. The V and J genes are TRBV7-2 and TRBJ2-1; no clear D gene. This clonotype was obtained from a man aged 40-49 years in good health and CMV-seronegative. DNA for the CDR3: TGTGCCAGCAGCTTAACACAGTCCCCGCGATACAATGAGCAGTTCTTC. Amino acid sequence: CASSLTQSPRYNEQFF. Looking up the rest from reference TRBV7-2 and TRBJ2-1 gives the full variable domain: GAGVSQSPSNKVTEKGKDVELRCDPISGHTALYWYRQSLGQGLEFLIYFQGNSAPDKSGLPSDRFSAERTGGSVSTLTIQRTQQEDSAVYLCASSLTQSPRYNEQFFGPGTRLTVL.